A selection of T cell receptor beta chains follows, all from one sample in a study of T cell changes during pregnancy in multiple sclerosis. Profiling relied on immunoSEQ multiplex PCR, and the TCRdb table lists in-frame clones only, not all of them. The sample lists around 50,000 clones; over 90% were seen once. The sample consisted of CD4+ T cells from peripheral blood mononuclear cells, taken after pregnancy. Receptors originate from a female donor in good health, enrolled as a control in a pregnancy study. CDR3s include the opening cysteine and the closing phenylalanine or tryptophan. D genes are given only for firm matches. A row's size may be missing; if present it is once, few, many or a size class.

>TRBJ1-1|TRBV29-1|.|TRBD1
TGCAGCGTTTCCTCCGGGACAGACACTGAAGCTTTCTTT
CSVSSGTDTEAFF
>TRBJ2-1|TRBV10-2|.|TRBD2
TGCGCCAGCAGTGTAACACTAGCGCTTAACAATGAGCAGTTCTTC
CASSVTLALNNEQFF
>TRBJ1-4|TRBV5-1|.|TRBD1
TGCGCCAGCAGCCCGGGGGACAGTAATGAAAAACTGTTTTTT
CASSPGDSNEKLFF
>TRBJ2-7|TRBV28|.|TRBD2
TGTGCCAGCAGTCGCCCGGGGAGGGAGGGCGAGCAGTACTTC
CASSRPGREGEQYF
>TRBJ1-1|TRBV7-8|.|.
TGTGCCAGCAGCTTAGCGCAACGAGTTGAAGCTTTCTTT
CASSLAQRVEAFF
>TRBJ1-2|TRBV28|.|.
TGTGCCAGCAGTTTGACAGGCTATGGCTACACCTTC
CASSLTGYGYTF
>TRBJ2-7|TRBV6-4|.|TRBD2
TGTGCCAGCAGTTTACACCGGGGGGTCAGCGGCTACGAGCAGTACTTC
CASSLHRGVSGYEQYF
>TRBJ2-7|TRBV5-1|.|TRBD1
TGCGCCAGCAGCCTCAAAGGGACAGGCTCCTACGAGCAGTACTTC
CASSLKGTGSYEQYF
>TRBJ2-7|TRBV7-2|.|.
TGTGCCAGCACCCCAGGGGTAAAAGGGCTCGAGCAGTACTTC
CASTPGVKGLEQYF
>TRBJ1-4|TRBV5-4|.|.
TGTGCCAGCAGCTTGACAGGGACTAATGAAAAACTGTTTTTT
CASSLTGTNEKLFF
>TRBJ2-1|TRBV14|.|TRBD2
TGTGCCAGCAGCCAGACTAGCGGGGGCTCCAATGAGCAGTTCTTC
CASSQTSGGSNEQFF
>TRBJ1-2|TRBV6-5|.|.
TGTGCCAGCAGTCAAAATAATGGGGCCTTAGGCTACACCTTC
CASSQNNGALGYTF
>TRBJ1-2|TRBV6-6|once|TRBD1
TGTGCCGGGTCTGGACAGGCTAACTATGGCTACACCTTC
CAGSGQANYGYTF
>TRBJ2-5|TRBV2|.|.
TGTGCCTCCAGGGCGGGGTTAGACCAAGAGACCCAGTACTTC
CASRAGLDQETQYF
>TRBJ2-7|TRBV5-1|.|TRBD2
TGCGCCAGCAGCGAAGGGACTAGCGGGACGGGGGAGCAGTACTTC
CASSEGTSGTGEQYF
>TRBJ1-2|TRBV28|few|TRBD1
TGTGCCAGCAGTTTTGCGGGGACAGGGGGCCTTATCTATGGCTACACCTTC
CASSFAGTGGLIYGYTF
>TRBJ2-3|TRBV5-1|.|TRBD2
TGCGCCAGCAGCTTGACGTCCGGGACTAGTTTTACAGATACGCAGTATTTT
CASSLTSGTSFTDTQYF
>TRBJ2-3|TRBV9|.|TRBD2
TGTGCCAGCAGCGTAGAGAGCGGGGCTCTCTTGATTACGCAGTATTTT
CASSVESGALLITQYF
>TRBJ1-6|TRBV11-2|.|.
TGTGCCAGCAGCTTCTACCCAAATTCACCCCTCCACTTT
CASSFYPNSPLHF
>TRBJ2-1|TRBV5-1|.|TRBD2
TGCGCCAGCAGCTTGGGGACTAGCGCGGACCCCGGCTCCTACAATGAGCAGTTCTTC
CASSLGTSADPGSYNEQFF
>TRBJ2-7|TRBV19|.|TRBD1
TGTGCCAGTAGTATCTACAGGGGATACGAGCAGTACTTC
CASSIYRGYEQYF
>TRBJ2-7|TRBV6-1|.|.
TGTGCCAGCAGTGAACAGGGCCGCGAGCAGTACTTC
CASSEQGREQYF
>TRBJ1-5|TRBV5-6|.|.
TGTGCCAGCAGCTTGGGAGGTGCAGGGTGGGAACAGCCCCAGCATTTT
CASSLGGAGWEQPQHF
>TRBJ1-4|TRBV4-1|.|TRBD1
TGCGCCAGCAGCCAAGAGTACGATGGGACAGTGAATGAAAAACTGTTTTTT
CASSQEYDGTVNEKLFF
>TRBJ1-1|TRBV6-1|once|TRBD1
TGTGCCAGCAGTCATCCTGGGACAGCCTCTTCCCACGCTTTCTTT
CASSHPGTASSHAFF
>TRBJ2-7|TRBV2|.|.
TGTGCCAGCGAACCCGCCTTGGGACTCCAATACGAGCAGTACTTC
CASEPALGLQYEQYF
>TRBJ1-5|TRBV6-1|.|.
TGTGCCAGCATCACAGGGTGGTGGCCCCAGCATTTT
CASITGWWPQHF
>TRBJ1-1|TRBV11-1|.|.
TGTGCCAGCAGCTTAACCACAGGGCACGACACTGAAGCTTTCTTT
CASSLTTGHDTEAFF
>TRBJ1-1|TRBV19|.|.
TGTGCCAGTAGTATAGTGGGCACGAAGAACACTGAAGCTTTCTTT
CASSIVGTKNTEAFF
>TRBJ1-1|TRBV7-8|once|.
TGTGCCAGCAGCTCTCGACTGGGATGGGAGGAAGCTTTCTTT
CASSSRLGWEEAFF
>TRBJ1-4|TRBV7-9|once|.
TGTGCCAGCAGCTTAGGGGGCGGCAGGGCTGAAAAACTGTTTTTT
CASSLGGGRAEKLFF
>TRBJ1-6|TRBV11-2|.|.
TGTGCCAGCAGCTTAGACGGCAGGAAAGATTCACCCCTCCACTTT
CASSLDGRKDSPLHF
>TRBJ2-7|TRBV10-2|.|TRBD2
TGCGCCAGCAGTCCACTAGCGGGAGCCTCCTACGAGCAGTACTTC
CASSPLAGASYEQYF
>TRBJ2-5|TRBV2|.|TRBD2
TGTGCCAGCAGTGCGTCTAGCGGGAGGGCTCTAGAGACCCAGTACTTC
CASSASSGRALETQYF
>TRBJ1-2|TRBV27|.|TRBD1
TGTGCCAGCAATAAACAGGGGGCTCTGAATGGCTACACCTTC
CASNKQGALNGYTF
>TRBJ2-2|TRBV27|.|.
TGTGCCAGCAGTTTCCCTACAGGGTGGAGCACCGGGGAGCTGTTTTTT
CASSFPTGWSTGELFF
>TRBJ1-5|TRBV7-8|.|TRBD1
TGTGCCAGCAGCTTCAGGGACAGCTCGCGTCAGCCCCAGCATTTT
CASSFRDSSRQPQHF
>TRBJ1-4|TRBV18|.|.
TGTGCCAGCTCACCCCTCAGGGGTGCTAATGAAAAACTGTTTTTT
CASSPLRGANEKLFF
>TRBJ2-7|TRBV9|once|.
TGTGCCAGCAGCCCGGGAATCGAGCAGTACTTC
CASSPGIEQYF
>TRBJ1-1|TRBV10-3|.|TRBD1
TGTGCCATCAGAAACACAGGGGACGAAGCTTTCTTT
CAIRNTGDEAFF
>TRBJ2-3|TRBV11-1|.|.
TGTGCCAGCAGCTTAGGTGGTAGGTCAGGGGCAGATACGCAGTATTTT
CASSLGGRSGADTQYF
>TRBJ2-7|TRBV28|.|TRBD1
TGTGCCAGCAGTTTACAAGGGACAGGGTACGAGCAGTACTTC
CASSLQGTGYEQYF
>TRBJ2-3|TRBV19|.|.
TGTGCCAGTAGTGCTAGCGTTACGACAGATACGCAGTATTTT
CASSASVTTDTQYF
>TRBJ2-7|TRBV30|.|.
TGTGCCTGGAGAAGACAAGGGGGGGCATACGAGCAGTACTTC
CAWRRQGGAYEQYF
>TRBJ2-2|TRBV30|once|.
TGTGCCTGGAGCCGGGCCGGGGCCGGGGAGCTGTTTTTT
CAWSRAGAGELFF
>TRBJ2-7|TRBV29-1|.|.
TGCAGCGTCCTAACCCGGCAGCCAGGATACTACGAGCAGTACTTC
CSVLTRQPGYYEQYF
>TRBJ1-1|TRBV30|.|TRBD1
TGTGCCTGGAGTCTAGGGACAGGGCGAACTGAAGCTTTCTTT
CAWSLGTGRTEAFF
>TRBJ2-7|TRBV9|.|TRBD2
TGTGCCAGCAGCGCGGGTCGAGCGGGGAGCTCCTACGAGCAGTACTTC
CASSAGRAGSSYEQYF
>TRBJ1-1|TRBV7-9|.|.
TGTGCCAGCAGCTTAGGACAGCACCAGAACACTGAAGCTTTCTTT
CASSLGQHQNTEAFF
>TRBJ2-5|TRBV15|.|.
TGTGCCACCAGTTGGAGATACCAAGAGACCCAGTACTTC
CATSWRYQETQYF
>TRBJ2-6|TRBV7-2|once|.
TGTGCCAGCAGCTTAGTGCAGGGATTAGGCTCTGGGGCCAACGTCCTGACTTTC
CASSLVQGLGSGANVLTF
>TRBJ2-5|TRBV19|.|TRBD1
TGTGCCAGTAGACGAGCTAGCGCCGGGACAGGGGGCCGAGAGACCCAGTACTTC
CASRRASAGTGGRETQYF
>TRBJ2-2|TRBV11-3|once|.
TGTGCCAGCAGCTCAGGTCCGGGACACACGAACACCGGGGAGCTGTTTTTT
CASSSGPGHTNTGELFF
>TRBJ2-7|TRBV11-2|.|TRBD2
TGTGCCAGCAGCTTCGGAGCGGGGATCGAGCAGTACTTC
CASSFGAGIEQYF
>TRBJ2-1|TRBV27|once|TRBD2
TGTGCCAGCAGACGCCTTAGCGGGGGTTACAATGAGCAGTTCTTC
CASRRLSGGYNEQFF
>TRBJ1-3|TRBV15|once|.
TGTGCCACCAGCAGAACCACTGACTCTGGAAACACCATATATTTT
CATSRTTDSGNTIYF
>TRBJ1-1|TRBV18|once|.
TGTGCCAGCTCACTACAGGTGAACACTGAAGCTTTCTTT
CASSLQVNTEAFF